Listed here are 21 T cell receptor beta chains from one sample, sequenced in a study of T cell repertoires in cytomegalovirus infection. For these TCRs, the target antigens are not known. In TCRdb, the reads were re-called with MiXCR into one record per CDR3 protein. Of hundreds of thousands of distinct CDR3 sequences listed, less than 35% are singletons. The sample in question was cultured CD8+ T cells from PBMCs, obtained from culture after CMV antigen stimulation. These receptors were collected from a human donor in good health (CMV status not recorded). Some clones in this sample may be carry-over from other donors' samples.

This clonotype was seen only a few times. The V gene is TRBV6-5, the J gene TRBJ2-2; D is perhaps TRBD1 (5 bases). V shed 0 bases and J shed 0 bases, with 11 bases lying between them. CDR1 is MNHEY and CDR2 is SVGAGI in the germline V gene. The length of the CDR3 is 17 residues. The CDR3 here is CASSYSGRAANTGELFF. The CDR3 region has the DNA TGTGCCAGCAGTTACTCAGGCAGGGCCGCGAACACCGGGGAGCTGTTTTTT.

This clonotype was observed a few times. This sequence joins TRBV12-3 or TRBV12-4 and TRBJ2-3; the match to TRBD2 covers 8 bases. The CDR3 is made up of 16 amino acids. Germline trimming cut 6 bases from V and 4 bases from J; bases unmatched to any gene: 12. The CDR3 region is CASRSSGGMRADTQYF. For the CDR3, the DNA is TGTGCCAGCAGGTCGAGCGGGGGTATGAGGGCAGATACGCAGTATTTT.

This clonotype was seen many times. The chain employs TRBV15 and TRBJ1-1, with no clear D. CDR1 and CDR2 (germline): LNHNV, YYDKDF (reference sequence). The V gene lost 0 bases and the J gene lost 4 bases, with 6 bases spanning the gap. CDR3 length equals 13 residues. The CDR3 loop reads CATSRDRGTEAFF. DNA of the CDR3: TGTGCCACCAGCAGAGATCGGGGCACTGAAGCTTTCTTT.

This clonotype occurred many times. This rearrangement joins TRBV7-2 to TRBJ1-3; no reliable D call. The V end was cut by 1 base, the J end by 0 bases, with 10 bases between. CDR3 length: 16 residues. Germline CDR1 and CDR2: SGHTA and FQGNSA. The CDR3 DNA follows: TGTGCCAGCAGCTTAGACGGACGAATCTCTGGAAACACCATATATTTT. Protein product: CASSLDGRISGNTIYF.

This clonotype has more than one count but fewer than ten. V gene TRBV7-9 combines with J gene TRBJ1-1, with 8 nucleotides matching TRBD1. The CDR3 sequence is 15 residues long. CDR1 SEHNR and CDR2 FQNEAQ come from the germline V gene (reference sequence). V shed 2 bases, J shed 5 bases, and the junction held 7 bases outside the gene matches. In DNA form, the CDR3 reads TGTGCCAGCAGCTTAACAGGGGGATTGTATACTGAAGCTTTCTTT. It yields the protein CASSLTGGLYTEAFF.

The J gene is TRBJ1-5, the V gene TRBV27, with D unresolved. The CDR3 consists of 13 residues. Germline loops: CDR1 MNHEY, CDR2 SMNVEV (reference sequence). V lost 5 bases and J lost 5, with 10 bases in between. The CDR3 spells CASSPWRDQPQHF. CDR3 DNA sequence: TGTGCCAGCAGTCCCTGGCGTGATCAGCCCCAGCATTTT.

About this clonotype itself: An end of the junction does not agree with germline; a read error may underlie this. The chain is built from TRBV12-3 or TRBV12-4 and TRBJ1-3, with TRBD1 as a possible D gene (5 bases). The CDR3 has 16 amino acids. CDR3 sequence reads: CVSRVPGAGSGNTIYF. The CDR3 DNA is TGTGTCAGCAGGGTACCCGGGGCAGGCTCTGGAAACACCATATATTTT.

This clonotype was picked up one time. Relative to the germline gene, one junction end is altered; a read error may explain this. The chain's CDR3 is CASSDGLAAGETQYF. For the CDR3, the DNA is TGTGCTAGCAGCGACGGACTTGCCGCCGGGGAGACCCAGTACTTC. This rearrangement joins TRBV7-7 to TRBJ2-5; TRBD2 is a possible D gene (5 bases). This CDR3 comprises 15 residues. From germline, CDR1 is SSHAT and CDR2 FNYEAQ (reference sequence).

This chain uses TRBV4-1 with TRBJ2-5, with D perhaps TRBD2 (6 bases). The CDR3 runs to 15 residues. The germline V gene has CDR1 MGHRA and CDR2 YSYEKL. Trimming removed 6 bases from V and 2 bases from J, with 16 bases in between. The CDR3 here is CASSLLVAGQETQYF. CDR3 bases: TGCGCCAGCAGTCTCCTGGTGGCGGGACAAGAGACCCAGTACTTC.

This clonotype has just a few counts. V usage is TRBV6-1 and J usage is TRBJ1-1; D is ambiguous. Germline CDR1 and CDR2: MNHNS and SASEGT. This CDR3 region has 13 residues. The V gene lost 1 base and the J gene lost 4 bases, with 7 bases spanning the gap. The CDR3 is CASSEEWGTEAFF. The CDR3 DNA is TGTGCCAGCAGTGAAGAGTGGGGCACTGAAGCTTTCTTT.

The table lists this clonotype with a count of one. CDR3 sequence (DNA): TGTGCCAGCAGCAGCCGGGACGGGGGAGTTTCTGGCTACACCTTC. Its protein product is CASSSRDGGVSGYTF. The chain has TRBV9 and TRBJ1-2, with D perhaps matching TRBD1 (5 bases). The CDR3 is 15 amino acids. Germline values: CDR1 SGDLS, CDR2 YYNGEE. Trimming pared 4 bases from V and 7 bases from J, leaving 20 bases between.

This clonotype showed up many times. The chain uses TRBV12-3 or TRBV12-4 and TRBJ1-3; 8 nucleotides match TRBD1. The CDR3 is 15 amino acids. The junction had 8 bases not matched to a gene; V was cut back by 5 bases and J by 5 bases. The CDR3 region is CASSPYAGGRNTIYF. The CDR3 coding sequence is TGTGCCAGCAGTCCCTACGCAGGGGGCCGAAACACCATATATTTT.

V usage is TRBV3-1 and J usage is TRBJ2-7, with 9 bases lining up with TRBD2. The J segment lost 3 bases and the V segment lost 1 base, leaving 4 bases of the junction unmatched. The CDR3 contains 15 residues. CDR1 is LGHDT and CDR2 is YNNKEL in the germline V gene (reference sequence). The CDR3 is CASSQVLAGNYEQYF. CDR3 coding DNA: TGTGCCAGCAGCCAAGTTCTAGCGGGGAACTACGAGCAGTACTTC.

The chain combines TRBV24-1 with TRBJ1-5; 8 bases agree with TRBD1. The CDR3 contains 15 residues. Germline loops: CDR1 KGHDR, CDR2 SFDVKD. Germline trimming cut 5 bases from V and 4 bases from J; bases unmatched to any gene: 6. DNA for the CDR3: TGTGCCACCAGTGTAAGGGGACAGGATAATCAGCCCCAGCATTTT. Residues: CATSVRGQDNQPQHF.

This clonotype was picked up one time. The chain recombines TRBV2 with TRBJ2-3; D possibly corresponds to TRBD2 (5 bases). V was shortened by 3 bases and J by 8 bases, with 9 bases between the two germline ends. Germline assignment: CDR1 SNHLY and CDR2 FYNNEI. This CDR3 comprises 12 residues. The CDR3 sequence is CASSERATTQYF. In DNA, the CDR3 is TGTGCCAGCAGTGAGAGGGCAACTACGCAGTATTTT.

V is TRBV13 and J is TRBJ2-3, with TRBD1 matching over 8 bases. Trimming cost V 3 bases and J 0 bases; bases outside gene matches: 8. Germline values: CDR1 PRHDT, CDR2 FYEKMQ (reference sequence). The CDR3 spans 17 residues. CDR3 loop: CASSFTGQGPSTDTQYF. DNA for the CDR3: TGTGCCAGCAGCTTCACTGGACAGGGCCCTAGCACAGATACGCAGTATTTT.

As concerns this clonotype: Germline is not matched at one junction end, which may reflect a read error. The rearrangement links TRBV7-7 to TRBJ2-5; TRBD2 aligns across 7 bases. This CDR3 is 14 amino acids long. Germline CDR1 SSHAT, CDR2 FNYEAQ (reference sequence). As DNA, the CDR3 is TGTGCTAGCAGCTCGAGACTAGCCCAAGAGACCCAGTACTTC. Translation: CASSSRLAQETQYF.

This clonotype came up a few times. The V call is TRBV7-9, the J call TRBJ2-5; D gene uncertain. V lost 5 bases, J lost 5 bases, and 12 bases lay in between. The length of the CDR3 is 13 residues. The germline gives CDR1 SEHNR, CDR2 FQNEAQ (reference sequence). Written as DNA, the CDR3 is TGTGCCAGCAGCGACGCGAATATTGAGACCCAGTACTTC. Its protein is CASSDANIETQYF.

The table lists this clonotype with a few counts. The gene calls are TRBV6-5 and TRBJ1-3, with unresolved D. The CDR3 contains 12 residues. Germline CDR1 and CDR2: MNHEY and SVGAGI. V was clipped by 7 bases and J by 8 bases, with 12 bases between them. The CDR3 coding sequence is TGTGCCAGCACCGCCTCAGACTACACCATATATTTT. Its protein is CASTASDYTIYF.

A note on this clonotype: No conserved phenylalanine or tryptophan is present at the end of the CDR3, so a read error is the likely explanation. The chain combines TRBV7-6 with TRBJ2-5; 16 nucleotides align to TRBD2. V dropped 5 bases and J dropped 7; count of bases not matched to a gene: 16. This CDR3 has 19 amino acids. The germline gives CDR1 SGHVS, CDR2 FNYEAQ. CDR3 nucleotide sequence: TGTGCCAGCAGCGACAGCCTACCGGGACTAGCGGGGGGGCTTGGGACCCAGTACTCC. Translation gives CASSDSLPGLAGGLGTQYS.

This clonotype was seen repeatedly, ten times or more. V and J are TRBV7-6 and TRBJ1-1; 7 bases fit TRBD1. With V trimmed by 1 base and J by 6 bases, 8 bases remained unmatched. The germline CDR1 and CDR2 sequences are SGHVS and FNYEAQ. The CDR3 has 15 residues. The CDR3 nucleotides are TGTGCCAGCAGCTTAGGGGGAACAGGGGATGCTGAAGCTTTCTTT. Protein product: CASSLGGTGDAEAFF.